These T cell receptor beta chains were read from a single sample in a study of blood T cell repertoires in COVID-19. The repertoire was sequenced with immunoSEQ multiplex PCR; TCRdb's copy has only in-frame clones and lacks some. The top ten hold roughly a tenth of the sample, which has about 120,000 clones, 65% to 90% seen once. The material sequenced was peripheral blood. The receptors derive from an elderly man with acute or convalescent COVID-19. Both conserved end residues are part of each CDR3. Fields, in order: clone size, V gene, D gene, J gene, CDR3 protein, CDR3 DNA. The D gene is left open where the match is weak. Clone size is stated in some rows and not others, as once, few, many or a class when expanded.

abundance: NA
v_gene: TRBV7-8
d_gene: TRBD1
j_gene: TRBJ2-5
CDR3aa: CASSLGGQGAWETQYF
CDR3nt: TGTGCCAGCAGCTTAGGGGGACAGGGGGCCTGGGAGACCCAGTACTTC

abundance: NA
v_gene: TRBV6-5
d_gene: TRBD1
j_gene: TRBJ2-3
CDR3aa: CASRPSIDRVDTQYF
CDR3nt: TGTGCCAGCAGACCATCTATCGACAGGGTAGATACGCAGTATTTT

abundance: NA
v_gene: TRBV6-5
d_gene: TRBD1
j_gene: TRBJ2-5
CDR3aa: CASRGDRGPSETQYF
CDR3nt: TGTGCCAGCAGGGGGGACAGGGGCCCCTCAGAGACCCAGTACTTC

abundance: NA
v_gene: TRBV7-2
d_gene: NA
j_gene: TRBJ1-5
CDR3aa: CASSWIIGEGQPQHF
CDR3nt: TGTGCCAGCAGCTGGATTATTGGGGAGGGTCAGCCCCAGCATTTT

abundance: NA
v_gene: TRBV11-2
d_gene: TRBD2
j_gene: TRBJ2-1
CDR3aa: CASSPSAGVGEQFF
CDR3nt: TGTGCCAGCAGCCCTTCGGCGGGGGTCGGGGAGCAGTTCTTC

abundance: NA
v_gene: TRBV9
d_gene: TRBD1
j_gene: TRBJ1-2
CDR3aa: CASSVGQGPYGYTF
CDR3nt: TGTGCCAGCAGCGTCGGACAGGGACCCTATGGCTACACCTTC

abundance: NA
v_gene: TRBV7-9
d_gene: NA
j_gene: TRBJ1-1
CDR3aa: CASSFSQGAEAFF
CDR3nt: TGTGCCAGCAGCTTTTCCCAGGGCGCTGAAGCTTTCTTT

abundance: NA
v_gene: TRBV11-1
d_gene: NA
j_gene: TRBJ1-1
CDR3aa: CASSLETGPNTEAFF
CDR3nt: TGTGCCAGCAGCTTAGAAACAGGGCCGAACACTGAAGCTTTCTTT

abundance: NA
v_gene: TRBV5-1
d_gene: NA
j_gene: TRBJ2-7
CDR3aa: CVGGADYEQYF
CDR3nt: TGCGTGGGTGGGGCCGACTACGAGCAGTACTTC

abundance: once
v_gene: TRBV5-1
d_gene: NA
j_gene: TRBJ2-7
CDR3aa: CASSPAGGQGVHEQYF
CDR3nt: TGCGCCAGCAGCCCGGCGGGGGGACAGGGAGTCCACGAGCAGTACTTC

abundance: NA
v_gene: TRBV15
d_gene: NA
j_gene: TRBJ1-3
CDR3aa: CATSSVPNSGNTIYF
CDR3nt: TGTGCCACCAGCAGTGTTCCAAACTCTGGAAACACCATATATTTT

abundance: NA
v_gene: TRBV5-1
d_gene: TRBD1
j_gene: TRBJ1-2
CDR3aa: CASSPQGEYGYTF
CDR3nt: TGCGCCAGCAGCCCTCAGGGGGAATATGGCTACACCTTC

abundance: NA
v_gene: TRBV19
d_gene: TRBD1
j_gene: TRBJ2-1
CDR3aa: CASSTRTGPFVEQFF
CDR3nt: TGTGCCAGTAGTACCCGGACAGGGCCTTTCGTAGAGCAGTTCTTC

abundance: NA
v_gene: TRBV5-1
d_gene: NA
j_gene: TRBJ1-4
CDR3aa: CASSLELGEKLFF
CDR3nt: TGCGCCAGCAGCTTGGAACTAGGTGAAAAACTGTTTTTT

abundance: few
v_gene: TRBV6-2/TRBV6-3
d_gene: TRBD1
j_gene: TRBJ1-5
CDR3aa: CASSKRTGPTRSNQPQHF
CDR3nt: TGTGCCAGCAGCAAAAGGACAGGGCCGACGAGGAGCAATCAGCCCCAGCATTTT

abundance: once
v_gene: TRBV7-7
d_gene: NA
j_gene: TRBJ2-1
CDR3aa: CASSLGLASYNEQFF
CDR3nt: TGTGCCAGCAGCTTAGGCCTGGCTTCCTACAATGAGCAGTTCTTC

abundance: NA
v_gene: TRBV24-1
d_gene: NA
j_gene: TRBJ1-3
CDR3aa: CATSDSYGNTIYF
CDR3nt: TGTGCCACCAGTGATTCTTATGGAAACACCATATATTTT

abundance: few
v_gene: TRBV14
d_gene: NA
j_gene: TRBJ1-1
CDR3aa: CASSQDASPRGTEAFF
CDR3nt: TGTGCCAGCAGCCAAGATGCCTCTCCTCGGGGTACTGAAGCTTTCTTT

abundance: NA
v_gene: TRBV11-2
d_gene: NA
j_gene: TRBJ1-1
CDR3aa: CASSLGAPGGHTEAFF
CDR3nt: TGTGCCAGCAGCTTAGGGGCCCCAGGCGGGCACACTGAAGCTTTCTTT

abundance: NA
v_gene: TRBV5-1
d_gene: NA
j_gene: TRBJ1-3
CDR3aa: CASSLALGTTGSTIYF
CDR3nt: TGCGCCAGCAGCTTGGCTTTGGGGACAACGGGTAGCACCATATATTTT

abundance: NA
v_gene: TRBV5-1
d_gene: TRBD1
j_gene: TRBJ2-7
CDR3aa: CASSLGGDRDEQYF
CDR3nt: TGCGCCAGCAGCTTGGGTGGGGACAGGGACGAGCAGTACTTC

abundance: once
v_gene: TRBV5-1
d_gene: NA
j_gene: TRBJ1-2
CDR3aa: CASSLDPGNYGYTF
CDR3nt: TGCGCCAGCAGCTTGGACCCGGGTAACTATGGCTACACCTTC

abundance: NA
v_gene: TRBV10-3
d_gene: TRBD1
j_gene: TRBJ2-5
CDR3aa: CAISVPGGSGETQYF
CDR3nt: TGTGCCATCAGTGTACCAGGGGGCTCGGGAGAGACCCAGTACTTC

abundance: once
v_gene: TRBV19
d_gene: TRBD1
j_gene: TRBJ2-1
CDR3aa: CASSIGTVYNEQFF
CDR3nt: TGTGCCAGTAGTATTGGGACAGTCTACAATGAGCAGTTCTTC

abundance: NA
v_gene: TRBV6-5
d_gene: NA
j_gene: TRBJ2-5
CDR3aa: CASSPPTAGKETQYF
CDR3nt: TGTGCCAGCAGTCCTCCTACTGCGGGTAAAGAGACCCAGTACTTC

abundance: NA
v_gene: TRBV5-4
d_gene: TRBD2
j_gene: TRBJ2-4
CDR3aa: CASSLAQRDLAKNIQYF
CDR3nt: TGTGCCAGCAGCTTGGCCCAGCGGGACCTAGCCAAAAACATTCAGTACTTC

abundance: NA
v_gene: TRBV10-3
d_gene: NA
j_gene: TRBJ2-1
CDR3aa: CAIQYSSVYNEQFF
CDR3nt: TGTGCCATCCAGTATAGTAGCGTCTACAATGAGCAGTTCTTC

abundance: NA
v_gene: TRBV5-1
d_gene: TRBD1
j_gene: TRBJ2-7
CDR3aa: CASSLGDSFDEQYF
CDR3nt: TGCGCCAGCAGCTTGGGGGACAGCTTCGACGAGCAGTACTTC

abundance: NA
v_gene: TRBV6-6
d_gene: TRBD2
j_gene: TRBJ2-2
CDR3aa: CASSYGLAGSAGELFF
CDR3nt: TGTGCCAGCAGTTACGGTCTAGCGGGATCAGCAGGGGAGCTGTTTTTT

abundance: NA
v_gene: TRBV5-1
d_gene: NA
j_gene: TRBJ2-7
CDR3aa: CASSLEAANYEQYF
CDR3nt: TGCGCCAGCAGCTTGGAGGCAGCGAACTACGAGCAGTACTTC

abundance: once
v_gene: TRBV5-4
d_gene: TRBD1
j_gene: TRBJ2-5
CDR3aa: CASSFIGTGFRETQYF
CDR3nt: TGTGCCAGCAGCTTCATCGGGACAGGGTTCCGGGAGACCCAGTACTTC

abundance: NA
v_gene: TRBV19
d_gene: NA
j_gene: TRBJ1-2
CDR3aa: CASSIWTESGYTF
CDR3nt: TGTGCCAGTAGTATATGGACAGAGAGTGGCTACACCTTC

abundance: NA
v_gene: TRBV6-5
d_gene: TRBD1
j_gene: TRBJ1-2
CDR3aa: CASRRAGGGYGYTF
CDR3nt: TGTGCCAGCAGGAGAGCAGGGGGCGGCTATGGCTACACCTTC

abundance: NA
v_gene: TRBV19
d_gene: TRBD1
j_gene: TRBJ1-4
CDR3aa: CASSVQGVELEKLFF
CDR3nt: TGTGCCAGTAGTGTACAGGGGGTAGAGTTAGAAAAACTGTTTTTT

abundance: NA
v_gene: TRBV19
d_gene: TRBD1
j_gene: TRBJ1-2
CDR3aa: CASSPRDRGYGYTF
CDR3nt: TGTGCCAGTAGCCCGAGGGACAGGGGCTATGGCTACACCTTC

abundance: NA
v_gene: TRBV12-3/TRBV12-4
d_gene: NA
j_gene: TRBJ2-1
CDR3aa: CASSLSGPEQFF
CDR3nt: TGTGCCAGCAGTTTGAGTGGTCCCGAGCAGTTCTTC

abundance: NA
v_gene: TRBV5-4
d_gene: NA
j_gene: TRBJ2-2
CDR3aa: CASSLGGLKRAGELFF
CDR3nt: TGTGCCAGCAGCTTGGGGGGGCTAAAGCGCGCCGGGGAGCTGTTTTTT

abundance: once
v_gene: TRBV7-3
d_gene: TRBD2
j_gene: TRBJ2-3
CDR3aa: CASSYGGADTQYF
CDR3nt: TGTGCCAGCAGCTACGGGGGGGCAGATACGCAGTATTTT

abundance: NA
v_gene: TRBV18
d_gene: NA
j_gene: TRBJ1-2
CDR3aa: CASSPNQDRSNYGYTF
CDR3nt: TGTGCCAGCTCACCAAATCAAGACAGATCTAACTATGGCTACACCTTC

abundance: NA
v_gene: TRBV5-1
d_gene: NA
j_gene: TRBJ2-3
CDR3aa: CASSLGDSTDTQYF
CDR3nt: TGCGCCAGCAGCTTGGGGGACTCCACAGATACGCAGTATTTT

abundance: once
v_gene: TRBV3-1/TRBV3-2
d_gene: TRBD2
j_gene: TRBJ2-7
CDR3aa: CASSQEASGAYEQYF
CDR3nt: TGTGCCAGCAGCCAAGAGGCTAGCGGGGCGTACGAGCAGTACTTC

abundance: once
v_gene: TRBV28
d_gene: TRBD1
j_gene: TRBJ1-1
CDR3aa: CASSTPGQGGFRAEAFF
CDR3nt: TGTGCCAGCAGTACACCGGGACAGGGGGGATTCAGGGCCGAAGCTTTCTTT

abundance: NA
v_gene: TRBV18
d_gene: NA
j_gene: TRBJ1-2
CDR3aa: CASSPQEASYTF
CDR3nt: TGTGCCAGCTCACCTCAGGAGGCGTCCTACACCTTC

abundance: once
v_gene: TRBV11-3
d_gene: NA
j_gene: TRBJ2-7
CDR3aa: CASSLVSVGEQYF
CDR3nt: TGTGCCAGCAGCTTAGTGTCCGTCGGCGAGCAGTACTTC

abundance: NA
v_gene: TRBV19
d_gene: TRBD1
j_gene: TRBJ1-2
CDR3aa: CASSIDRGPHYGYTF
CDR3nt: TGTGCCAGTAGTATCGACAGGGGGCCGCACTATGGCTACACCTTC

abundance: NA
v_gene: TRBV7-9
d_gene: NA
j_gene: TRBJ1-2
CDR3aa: CASSLLTGDHHGYTF
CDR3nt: TGTGCCAGCAGCTTATTAACCGGGGATCACCATGGCTACACCTTC

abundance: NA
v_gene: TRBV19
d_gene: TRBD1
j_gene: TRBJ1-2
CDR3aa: CASRTRDSLYGYTF
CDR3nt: TGTGCCAGTAGAACACGGGACAGCCTCTATGGCTACACCTTC

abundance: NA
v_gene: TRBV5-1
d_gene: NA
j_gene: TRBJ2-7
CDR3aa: CASSLVGEYEQYF
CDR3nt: TGCGCCAGCAGCTTGGTCGGGGAATACGAGCAGTACTTC

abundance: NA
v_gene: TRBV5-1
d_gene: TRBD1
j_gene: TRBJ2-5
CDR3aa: CASSLAPGQGRQTQYF
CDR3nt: TGCGCCAGCAGCTTGGCCCCTGGACAGGGACGGCAGACCCAGTACTTC

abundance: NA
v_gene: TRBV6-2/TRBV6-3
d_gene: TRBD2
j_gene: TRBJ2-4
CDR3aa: CASSYPGLAVKNIQYF
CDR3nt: TGTGCCAGCAGTTACCCGGGACTAGCGGTCAAAAACATTCAGTACTTC

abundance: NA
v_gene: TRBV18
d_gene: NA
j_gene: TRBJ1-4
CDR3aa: CASSPGGQIGGKLFF
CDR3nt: TGTGCCAGCTCACCAGGAGGTCAGATAGGTGGAAAACTGTTTTTT

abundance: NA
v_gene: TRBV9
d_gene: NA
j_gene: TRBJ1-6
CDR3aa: CASSVEGKGSPLHF
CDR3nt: TGTGCCAGCAGCGTAGAGGGGAAAGGATCACCCCTCCACTTT

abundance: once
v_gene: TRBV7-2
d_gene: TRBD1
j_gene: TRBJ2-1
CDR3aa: CASSPRQGDNEQFF
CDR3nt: TGTGCCAGCAGCCCCCGACAGGGGGATAATGAGCAGTTCTTC

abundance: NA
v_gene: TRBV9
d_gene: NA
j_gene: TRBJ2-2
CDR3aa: CASSVAGQNTGELFF
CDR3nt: TGTGCCAGCAGCGTGGCCGGACAGAACACCGGGGAGCTGTTTTTT

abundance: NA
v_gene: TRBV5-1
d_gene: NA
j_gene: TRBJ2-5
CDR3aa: CASSSLGGGRIGETQYF
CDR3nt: TGCGCCAGCAGCTCACTGGGGGGCGGGAGAATCGGAGAGACCCAGTACTTC

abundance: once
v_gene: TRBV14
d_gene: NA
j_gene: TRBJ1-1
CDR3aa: CASSQTGGAFF
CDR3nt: TGTGCCAGCAGCCAGACCGGAGGAGCTTTCTTT

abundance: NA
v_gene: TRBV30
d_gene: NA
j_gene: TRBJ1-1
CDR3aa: CAWSVLTPNTEAFF
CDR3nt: TGTGCCTGGAGTGTACTCACCCCGAACACTGAAGCTTTCTTT

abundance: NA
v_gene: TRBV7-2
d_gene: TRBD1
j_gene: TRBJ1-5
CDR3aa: CASSQGTGGQPQHF
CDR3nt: TGTGCCAGCAGCCAGGGGACAGGGGGTCAGCCCCAGCATTTT

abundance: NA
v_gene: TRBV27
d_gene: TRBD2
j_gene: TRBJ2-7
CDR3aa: CASSSPRGAGLYEQYF
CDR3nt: TGTGCCAGCAGTTCTCCTAGGGGAGCGGGGTTGTACGAGCAGTACTTC

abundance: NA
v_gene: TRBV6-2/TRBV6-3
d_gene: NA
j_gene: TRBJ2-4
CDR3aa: CASSYSGSAPIQYF
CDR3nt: TGTGCCAGCAGTTACTCCGGGTCCGCGCCCATTCAGTACTTC